These 15 T cell receptor beta chains came from one sample sequenced in a study of T cell repertoires in cytomegalovirus infection. From the reads, TCRdb called clonotypes with MiXCR, one entry per CDR3 protein. The repertoire holds around 270,000 distinct CDR3 sequences, 9.1% seen once, with about 15% in the top ten. Sequencing was done on a sample of PBMCs. Receptors originate from a human donor in good health (CMV status not recorded). Some clones in this sample may be carry-over from other donors' samples.

This clonotype has a count of ten or more. V gene TRBV7-9 combines with J gene TRBJ1-5; D is possibly TRBD1 (5 bases). This CDR3 spans 14 amino acids. V was cut by 5 bases and J by 4 bases, with 12 bases left in between. From germline, CDR1 is SEHNR and CDR2 FQNEAQ (reference sequence). The CDR3 DNA follows: TGTGCCAGCAGCCGAGGGGACGTTAATCAGCCCCAGCATTTT. Translating gives CASSRGDVNQPQHF.

This clonotype has a count of ten or more. The chain uses TRBV7-8 and TRBJ2-5; TRBD2 agrees at 13 bases. The germline CDR1 and CDR2 sequences are SGHVS and FQNEAQ. V gave up 5 bases and J gave up 1 base; unmatched junction bases: 4. The CDR3 is 16 amino acids. The CDR3 DNA reads TGTGCCAGCAGCATGACTAGCGGGAGGTTCCAAGAGACCCAGTACTTC. Translation gives CASSMTSGRFQETQYF.

This clonotype was seen at least ten times. J is TRBJ1-5 and V is TRBV5-6; the D gene is possibly TRBD1 (5 bases). Germline CDR1 reads SGHDT; CDR2 reads YYEEEE. V lost 4 bases and J lost 1, with 21 bases in between. CDR3 size: 18 residues. DNA of the CDR3: TGTGCCAGCAGCGACGGAGGGGTCTTACAAGGAAGCAATCAGCCCCAGCATTTT. This gives the protein CASSDGGVLQGSNQPQHF.

CDR3 amino acids: CSAGTVDSGNTIYF. As DNA, the CDR3 is TGCAGTGCGGGGACGGTGGACTCTGGAAACACCATATATTTT. V and J are TRBV20-1 and TRBJ1-3; possibly TRBD1 for D (5 bases). Germline loops: CDR1 DFQATT, CDR2 SNEGSKA (reference sequence). Trimming cost V 6 bases and J 0 bases, with 12 bases left between them. The CDR3 sequence is 14 residues long.

Ten or more counts support this clonotype. The chain employs TRBV7-2 and TRBJ2-3; TRBD2 aligns across 11 bases. This CDR3 comprises 16 residues. CDR1 and CDR2 from the germline V gene are SGHTA and FQGNSA. The V segment lost 1 base and the J segment 2 bases; nucleotides outside the gene matches: 2. The CDR3 loop is CASSLGLAGSTDTQYF. The CDR3 region has the DNA TGTGCCAGCAGCTTAGGACTAGCGGGGTCCACAGATACGCAGTATTTT.

The rearrangement joins TRBV12-3 or TRBV12-4 to TRBJ2-2, with D uncertain. This CDR3 comprises 13 residues. V was clipped by 2 bases and J by 6 bases, with 7 bases between them. CDR3 region: CASSLSAAGELFF. The CDR3 bases are TGTGCCAGCAGTTTATCCGCGGCCGGGGAGCTGTTTTTT.

This clonotype occurred many times. The V and J genes are TRBV7-2 and TRBJ2-4; D gene unclear. Germline CDR1 SGHTA, CDR2 FQGNSA. The CDR3 extends over 14 amino acids. Trimming pared 5 bases from V and 3 bases from J, leaving 11 bases between. Written as DNA, the CDR3 is TGTGCCAGCAGCGGGTCGCCGGGCAAAAACATTCAGTACTTC. Translating gives CASSGSPGKNIQYF.

This clonotype was observed a handful of times. This may stem from a read error, because a much larger clone lies one nucleotide away. The J gene is TRBJ1-1, the V gene TRBV7-2, with D possibly TRBD1 on 6 matching bases. The CDR3 has 14 residues. Germline V lookup: CDR1 SGHTA, CDR2 FQGNSA. Trimming stripped 5 bases from V and 1 base from J, with 11 bases between. The CDR3 reads CASSQNRANTEAFF. The CDR3 nucleotides are TGTGCCAGCAGCCAGAACAGGGCGAACACTGAAGCTTTCTTT.

This clonotype has at least ten counts. The chain is built from TRBV7-2 and TRBJ1-5; tentative D call: TRBD1 (5 bases). The CDR3 has 16 amino acids. V lost 0 bases and J 7 bases, leaving 16 bases between the germline ends. CDR1 and CDR2 (germline): SGHTA, FQGNSA. The DNA of the CDR3 is TGTGCCAGCAGCTTAGCTCCGGGCACCGGGGACCAGCCCCAGCATTTT. This translates into CASSLAPGTGDQPQHF.

This clonotype was seen at least ten times. V is TRBV7-8 and J is TRBJ2-1; the D gene is possibly TRBD2 (6 bases). CDR1 is SGHVS, CDR2 FQNEAQ, per germline. V was pared by 1 base and J by 1 base, with 8 bases between. CDR3 length: 15 amino acids. The CDR3 nucleotides read TGTGCCAGCAGCTTAGGCGCGGGGTCCTACAATGAGCAGTTCTTC. This gives the protein CASSLGAGSYNEQFF.

The chain links TRBV5-4 to TRBJ2-3; no clear D gene. The CDR3 has 13 amino acids. Germline CDR1 and CDR2: SGHNT and YYREEE (reference sequence). V lost 4 bases and J 4 bases, leaving 10 bases between the germline ends. For the CDR3, the DNA is TGTGCCAGCAGCCCTGATCCGGCAGATACGCAGTATTTT. Translation gives CASSPDPADTQYF.

This clonotype was detected many times. This rearrangement joins TRBV7-9 to TRBJ2-2; TRBD2 aligns across 12 bases. Germline lookup yields CDR1 SEHNR and CDR2 FQNEAQ (reference sequence). The length of the CDR3 is 18 residues. After removal of 4 bases from V and 3 bases from J, the junction contained 9 bases not matched to a gene. The CDR3 DNA sequence: TGTGCCAGCAGCTCAGACAAGGGACTAGCGGGTGACACCGGGGAGCTGTTTTTT. Its translation is CASSSDKGLAGDTGELFF.

This clonotype occurred many times. The rearrangement links TRBV7-6 to TRBJ2-3, with D possibly being TRBD1 or TRBD2 (5 bases each). The germline V gene encodes CDR1 SGHVS and CDR2 FNYEAQ. The CDR3 has 16 residues. The V and J ends lost 4 bases and 2 bases respectively, with 16 bases between them. The CDR3 protein is CASSSPGTDHTDTQYF. In nucleotides, the CDR3 is TGTGCCAGCAGCTCACCCGGGACCGATCACACAGATACGCAGTATTTT.

In this sample, this clonotype turned up many times. The rearrangement joins TRBV7-2 to TRBJ2-5; a possible D gene is TRBD2 (5 bases). Between the trimmed V and J ends, which lost 5 bases and 2 bases, there was a span of 15 bases. This CDR3 region has 15 residues. Per germline, CDR1 SGHTA and CDR2 FQGNSA. The CDR3 DNA is TGTGCCAGCAGCCCGGGCCTTCGGGGACAAGAGACCCAGTACTTC. This codes for CASSPGLRGQETQYF. The complete variable domain, with remaining parts taken from reference TRBV7-2 and TRBJ2-5, reads GAGVSQSPSNKVTEKGKDVELRCDPISGHTALYWYRQSLGQGLEFLIYFQGNSAPDKSGLPSDRFSAERTGGSVSTLTIQRTQQEDSAVYLCASSPGLRGQETQYFGPGTRLLVL.

At least ten counts were recorded for this clonotype. The rearrangement uses TRBV27 and TRBJ2-4; either TRBD1 or TRBD2 may fit D (5 bases each). CDR1 is MNHEY and CDR2 is SMNVEV in the germline V gene (reference sequence). The CDR3 runs 17 residues. The ends were cut back, 5 bases at V and 1 base at J, with 18 bases in the middle. Written as DNA, the CDR3 is TGTGCCAGCAGTCTATATCGGGGCCCCACGGCCAAAAACATTCAGTACTTC. It encodes CASSLYRGPTAKNIQYF.